A selection of T cell receptor beta chains follows, all from one sample in a study of blood T cell repertoires in COVID-19. Produced via immunoSEQ multiplex PCR; TCRdb's table is partial and in-frame only. The profile shows about 140,000 clones, approximately 83% of them singletons. Sequencing was performed on peripheral blood. These receptors came from a woman aged 60 to 75 with acute or convalescent COVID-19. Each CDR3 is given with its conserved first and last residue. Fields, in order: clone size, J gene, D gene, V gene, CDR3 protein, CDR3 DNA. D genes are given only for firm matches. Some rows have no size entry. The others give once, few or many, or a class for an expanded clone.

NA | TRBJ1-6 | NA | TRBV5-1 | CASSERGQSTIPSPLHF | TGCGCCAGCAGCGAGAGAGGACAGAGCACCATTCCTTCACCCCTCCACTTT
NA | TRBJ2-1 | NA | TRBV27 | CASSLSLRGTNEQFF | TGTGCCAGCAGTTTAAGCCTCAGGGGCACTAATGAGCAGTTCTTC
once | TRBJ1-5 | TRBD1 | TRBV2 | CASSGTGSLLGNQPQHF | TGTGCCAGCAGTGGGACAGGGAGTCTTTTAGGCAATCAGCCCCAGCATTTT
few | TRBJ2-1 | TRBD2 | TRBV10-2 | CASSDPIRLAGENEQFF | TGCGCCAGCAGTGACCCTATTAGACTAGCGGGAGAGAATGAGCAGTTCTTC
NA | TRBJ1-6 | TRBD1 | TRBV28 | CASNFRAGGTGNSPLHF | TGTGCCAGCAACTTTAGGGCAGGGGGTACGGGTAATTCACCCCTCCACTTT
NA | TRBJ2-1 | TRBD2 | TRBV10-2 | CASSGPGLAGFNEQFF | TGCGCCAGCAGTGGGCCTGGGCTAGCGGGATTCAATGAGCAGTTCTTC
NA | TRBJ2-1 | TRBD2 | TRBV9 | CASSTLAGLYNEQFF | TGTGCCAGCAGTACCCTAGCGGGCCTCTACAATGAGCAGTTCTTC
NA | TRBJ2-1 | TRBD2 | TRBV4-3 | CASSQDSAGVHNEQFF | TGCGCCAGCAGCCAAGATTCAGCGGGAGTTCACAATGAGCAGTTCTTC
few | TRBJ1-6 | NA | TRBV30 | CAWTQGIVNSPLHF | TGTGCCTGGACCCAGGGAATAGTTAATTCACCCCTCCACTTT
NA | TRBJ2-1 | TRBD1 | TRBV11-1 | CASSPGQDEQFF | TGTGCCAGCTCCCCCGGACAGGATGAGCAGTTCTTC
NA | TRBJ1-4 | NA | TRBV15 | CATADLEGNEKLFF | TGTGCCACCGCCGATTTAGAGGGTAATGAAAAACTGTTTTTT
NA | TRBJ1-5 | NA | TRBV19 | CASTPTAAQPQHF | TGTGCCAGTACCCCGACGGCGGCTCAGCCCCAGCATTTT
NA | TRBJ1-4 | TRBD1 | TRBV28 | CASRNRQGLVANEKLFF | TGTGCCAGCAGAAACAGACAGGGCTTGGTAGCTAATGAAAAACTGTTTTTT
NA | TRBJ2-5 | TRBD2 | TRBV2 | CASSAEASGDEETQYF | TGTGCCAGCAGTGCGGAGGCTAGCGGAGACGAAGAGACCCAGTACTTC
NA | TRBJ2-7 | NA | TRBV3-1/TRBV3-2 | CASSQLPGGYRGRSEQYF | TGTGCCAGCAGCCAATTACCGGGGGGGTACAGGGGAAGGAGCGAGCAGTACTTC